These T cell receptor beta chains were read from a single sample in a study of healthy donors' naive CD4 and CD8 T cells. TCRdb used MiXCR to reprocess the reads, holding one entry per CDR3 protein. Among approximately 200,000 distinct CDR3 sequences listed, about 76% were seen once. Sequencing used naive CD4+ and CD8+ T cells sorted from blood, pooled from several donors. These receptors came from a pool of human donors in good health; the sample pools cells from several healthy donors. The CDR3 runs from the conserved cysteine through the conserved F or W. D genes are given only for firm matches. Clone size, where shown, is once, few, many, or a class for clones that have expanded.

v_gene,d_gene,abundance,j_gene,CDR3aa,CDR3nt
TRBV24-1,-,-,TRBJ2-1,CASSFIDEQFF,TGTGCCAGCAGTTTCATCGACGAGCAGTTCTTC
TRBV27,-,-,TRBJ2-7,CASSPTFWGATSYEQYF,TGTGCCAGCAGTCCGACCTTTTGGGGGGCCACCTCCTACGAGCAGTACTTC
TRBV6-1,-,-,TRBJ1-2,CATLILDRRDGYTF,TGTGCCACCCTTATTTTAGACAGAAGGGATGGCTACACCTTC
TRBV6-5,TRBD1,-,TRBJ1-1,CASTLTGAQTEAFF,TGTGCCAGCACCTTGACAGGGGCGCAGACTGAAGCTTTCTTT
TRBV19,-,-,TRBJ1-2,CASSMFWQLGYTF,TGTGCCAGTAGTATGTTTTGGCAGCTTGGCTACACCTTC
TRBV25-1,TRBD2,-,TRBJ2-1,CASSELKLAGGWFF,TGTGCCAGCAGTGAACTAAAATTAGCGGGAGGTTGGTTCTTC
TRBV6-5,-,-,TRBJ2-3,CASSYSAVAGSQYF,TGTGCCAGCAGTTACTCGGCGGTCGCGGGATCGCAGTATTTT
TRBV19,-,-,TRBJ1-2,CASSTYRESGYGYTF,TGTGCCAGTAGTACTTACCGGGAAAGCGGCTATGGCTACACCTTC
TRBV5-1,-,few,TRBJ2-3,CASSLGWSGSADTQYF,TGCGCCAGCAGCTTGGGGTGGTCAGGGTCGGCAGATACGCAGTATTTT
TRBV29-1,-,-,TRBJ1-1,CSGALLNTEAFF,TGCAGCGGGGCACTCTTGAACACTGAAGCTTTCTTT
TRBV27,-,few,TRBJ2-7,CASSLVGREQYF,TGTGCCAGCAGTTTGGTGGGAAGGGAGCAGTACTTC
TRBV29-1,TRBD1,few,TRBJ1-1,CSVGTGENTEAFF,TGCAGCGTTGGGACAGGAGAGAACACTGAAGCTTTCTTT
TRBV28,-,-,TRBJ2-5,CASNGGHPQETQYF,TGTGCCAGCAACGGGGGGCACCCCCAAGAGACCCAGTACTTC
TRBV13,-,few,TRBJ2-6,CASSRRSPGANVLTF,TGTGCCAGCAGCCGGAGGTCGCCTGGGGCCAACGTCCTGACTTTC
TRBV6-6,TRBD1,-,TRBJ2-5,CASSKPGQAETQYF,TGTGCCAGCAGTAAACCGGGACAGGCAGAGACCCAGTACTTC
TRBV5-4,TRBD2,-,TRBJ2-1,CASTMDGLAGVKYNEQFF,TGTGCCAGCACCATGGACGGACTAGCGGGAGTTAAGTACAATGAGCAGTTCTTC
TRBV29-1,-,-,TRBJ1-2,CSVMDGYTF,TGCAGCGTTATGGATGGCTACACCTTC
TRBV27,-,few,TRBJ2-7,CASSFSPGASEQYF,TGTGCCAGCAGTTTCAGTCCAGGGGCCTCCGAGCAGTACTTC
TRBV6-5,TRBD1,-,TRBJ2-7,CASSLTPGQGYEQYF,TGTGCCAGCAGTTTGACACCGGGACAGGGATACGAGCAGTACTTC
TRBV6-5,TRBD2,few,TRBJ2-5,CASSYAGDYETQYF,TGTGCCAGCAGTTATGCGGGAGATTATGAGACCCAGTACTTC
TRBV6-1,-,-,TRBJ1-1,CASSPWKMQNTEAFF,TGTGCCAGCAGTCCTTGGAAAATGCAGAACACTGAAGCTTTCTTT
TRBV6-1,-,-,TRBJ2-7,CASSVQYEQYF,TGTGCCAGCAGTGTACAATACGAGCAGTACTTC
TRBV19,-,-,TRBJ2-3,CASSIGTGEFTDTQYF,TGTGCCAGTAGTATAGGAACAGGCGAATTCACAGATACGCAGTATTTT
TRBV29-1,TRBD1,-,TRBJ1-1,CSAGPGTGLNTEAFF,TGCAGCGCCGGTCCCGGGACAGGGCTGAACACTGAAGCTTTCTTT
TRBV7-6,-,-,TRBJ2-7,CASSLNPGDSYEQYF,TGTGCCAGCAGCTTAAACCCGGGGGACTCCTACGAGCAGTACTTC
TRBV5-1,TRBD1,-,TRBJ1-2,CATPTGNGYTF,TGCGCCACTCCGACAGGGAATGGCTACACCTTC
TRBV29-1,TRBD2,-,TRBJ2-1,CSEAGGTYNEQFF,TGCAGCGAGGCGGGAGGGACCTACAATGAGCAGTTCTTC
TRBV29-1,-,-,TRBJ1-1,CSAGLDLSNTEAFF,TGCAGCGCTGGCCTAGACTTATCAAACACTGAAGCTTTCTTT
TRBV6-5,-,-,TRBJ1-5,CASKDRYSNQPQHF,TGTGCCAGCAAAGACAGATATAGCAATCAGCCCCAGCATTTT
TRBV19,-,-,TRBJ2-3,CASSIESSGTDTQYF,TGTGCCAGTAGTATAGAATCCAGCGGCACAGATACGCAGTATTTT
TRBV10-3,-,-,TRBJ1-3,CAISSRTASGNTIYF,TGTGCCATCAGTAGCAGGACAGCCTCTGGAAACACCATATATTTT
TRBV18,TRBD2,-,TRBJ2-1,CASSPLGTSGYNEQFF,TGTGCCAGCTCACCATTAGGGACTAGCGGCTACAATGAGCAGTTCTTC
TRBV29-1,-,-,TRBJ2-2,CSVEGTEGPGELFF,TGCAGCGTTGAAGGGACAGAGGGGCCGGGGGAGCTGTTTTTT
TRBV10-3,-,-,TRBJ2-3,CAIGSTDTQYF,TGTGCCATCGGGTCCACAGATACGCAGTATTTT
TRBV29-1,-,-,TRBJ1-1,CSVVWGNTEAFF,TGCAGCGTTGTTTGGGGGAACACTGAAGCTTTCTTT
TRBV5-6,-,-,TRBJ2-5,CASSFQGRETQYF,TGTGCCAGCAGCTTTCAGGGGAGAGAGACCCAGTACTTC
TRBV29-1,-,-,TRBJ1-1,CSVEGRGQLTLNTEAFF,TGCAGCGTTGAAGGTCGGGGGCAGCTAACATTGAACACTGAAGCTTTCTTT
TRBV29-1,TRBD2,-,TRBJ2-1,CSVEDRRISGRAPYNEQFF,TGCAGCGTTGAAGATCGGAGGATAAGCGGGAGGGCCCCCTACAATGAGCAGTTCTTC
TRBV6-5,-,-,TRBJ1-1,CASTKRGTSDALREAFF,TGTGCCAGCACCAAACGTGGGACGAGCGACGCCTTAAGGGAAGCTTTCTTT
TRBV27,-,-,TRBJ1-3,CASSLSHRGGNTIYF,TGTGCCAGCAGTTTATCTCACCGCGGTGGAAACACCATATATTTT
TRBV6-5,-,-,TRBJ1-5,CASSYRLGNQPQHF,TGTGCCAGCAGTTATAGGTTGGGCAATCAGCCCCAGCATTTT
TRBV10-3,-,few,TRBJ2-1,CAISEGGEQFF,TGTGCCATCAGTGAAGGGGGTGAGCAGTTCTTC
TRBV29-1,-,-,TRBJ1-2,CSIDIRTSNYGYTF,TGCAGCATTGACATCCGGACTTCTAACTATGGCTACACCTTC
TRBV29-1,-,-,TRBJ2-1,CSVAGLHEQFF,TGCAGCGTTGCCGGGCTCCATGAGCAGTTCTTC
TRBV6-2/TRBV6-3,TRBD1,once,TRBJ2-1,CASSMLGQGKFF,TGTGCCAGCAGTATGCTGGGACAGGGGAAGTTCTTC
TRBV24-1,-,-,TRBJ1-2,CATSDGGQHGYTF,TGTGCCACCAGTGACGGAGGACAGCATGGCTACACCTTC
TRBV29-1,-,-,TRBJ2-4,CSVEEGAFQYF,TGCAGCGTTGAAGAAGGAGCATTTCAGTACTTC
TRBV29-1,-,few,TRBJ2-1,CSVVWNEQFF,TGCAGCGTTGTCTGGAATGAGCAGTTCTTC
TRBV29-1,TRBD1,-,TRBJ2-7,CSVWTGTPYEQYF,TGCAGCGTCTGGACAGGAACCCCCTACGAGCAGTACTTC
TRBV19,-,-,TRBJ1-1,CASSGSWPEAFF,TGTGCCAGCTCGGGCAGCTGGCCTGAAGCTTTCTTT
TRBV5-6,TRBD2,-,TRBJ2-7,CASSLMASGAPSSYEQYF,TGTGCCAGCAGCTTGATGGCTAGCGGGGCGCCGAGCTCCTACGAGCAGTACTTC
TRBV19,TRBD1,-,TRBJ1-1,CASSPGTAHTEAFF,TGTGCCAGTAGTCCCGGGACAGCGCACACTGAAGCTTTCTTT
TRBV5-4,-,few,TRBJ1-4,CASSTRDTLGEKLFF,TGTGCCAGCAGCACTCGGGACACCTTGGGTGAAAAACTGTTTTTT
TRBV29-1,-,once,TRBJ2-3,CSVEYLVGTDTQYF,TGCAGCGTTGAGTACCTAGTCGGCACAGATACGCAGTATTTT